These 6 T cell receptor beta chains came from one sample sequenced in a study of T cell changes during pregnancy in multiple sclerosis. TCRdb's copy holds only in-frame clones and misses some; the assay was immunoSEQ multiplex PCR. The sample holds about 42,000 clones, around 84% seen once. The sample was CD4+ T cells from peripheral blood mononuclear cells, taken before pregnancy. These TCRs come from a female donor with multiple sclerosis, enrolled in a pregnancy study.

In its sample, this clone ranks as medium-sized (0.01 to 0.1%). One junction end disagrees with the germline gene, perhaps due to a read error. The V gene is TRBV19, the J gene TRBJ1-1; the D is unclear. The length of the CDR3 is 14 residues. Germline values: CDR1 LNHDA, CDR2 SQIVND (reference sequence). CDR3 residues: CASRIVGRNTEAFF. Here the CDR3 DNA reads TGTGCCAGTAGGATAGTGGGCAGAAACACTGAAGCTTTCTTT. Full variable domain (missing parts from reference TRBV19 and TRBJ1-1): DGGITQSPKYLFRKEGQNVTLSCEQNLNHDAMYWYRQDPGQGLRLIYYSQIVNDFQKGDIAEGYSVSREKKESFPLTVTSAQKNPTAFYLCASRIVGRNTEAFFGQGTRLTVV.

The rearrangement links TRBV27 to TRBJ1-1; no clear D gene. This CDR3 region has 15 residues. V was clipped by 3 bases and J by 0 bases, with 11 bases between them. The germline gives CDR1 MNHEY, CDR2 SMNVEV (reference sequence). CDR3 in amino acids: CASSFSAEMNTEAFF. As DNA, the CDR3 is TGTGCCAGCAGTTTCAGTGCGGAAATGAACACTGAAGCTTTCTTT.

Written as DNA, the CDR3 is TGTGCCAGCAGCTCTCTCCGGGACAAAGAAGAAGCTTTCTTT. Encoded protein: CASSSLRDKEEAFF. The chain carries TRBV11-2 and TRBJ1-1, with TRBD1 as a possible D gene (6 bases). CDR1 is SGHAT and CDR2 is FQNNGV in the germline V gene. The CDR3 has 14 residues. Between the trimmed V and J ends, which lost 4 bases and 8 bases, there was a span of 17 bases.

J is TRBJ1-2 and V is TRBV2; D gene unclear. This CDR3 has 13 amino acids. V was cut by 1 base and J by 8 bases, with 11 bases left in between. Looked up from germline, CDR1 is SNHLY and CDR2 is FYNNEI. CDR3 protein: CASSEGTARGYTF. CDR3 DNA sequence: TGTGCCAGCAGTGAAGGAACAGCTCGGGGCTACACCTTC.

The V and J genes are TRBV7-9 and TRBJ2-5; 8 bases are a match to TRBD1. The germline CDR1 and CDR2 sequences are SEHNR and FQNEAQ (reference sequence). J lost 4 bases, V lost 5 bases, and 9 bases had no gene match. The CDR3 loop spans 15 amino acids. This CDR3 is CASSLLATGVETQYF. DNA for the CDR3: TGTGCCAGCAGCCTGCTCGCGACAGGGGTAGAGACCCAGTACTTC.

The chain combines TRBV19 with TRBJ1-1; D is perhaps TRBD1 (5 bases). Looked up from germline, CDR1 is LNHDA and CDR2 is SQIVND (reference sequence). Trimming left V 1 base short and J 5 bases short, with 14 bases between. CDR3 length: 15 amino acids. DNA for the CDR3: TGTGCCAGTAGTATAGCATGGGGGGTTCGGACTGAAGCTTTCTTT. Translating it yields CASSIAWGVRTEAFF.